This T cell receptor beta chain was recovered during a study of tumor-infiltrating lymphocytes in primary liver carcinoma. For the study at large: Surgical resection was used to treat these primary liver carcinoma patients. Ages ranged from 30 to 69, with HCC or mixed HCC-cholangiocarcinoma. Samples returned roughly 3.65 to 7.5 million productive TCRbeta reads, a yield that was similar across tissue types. Study-level results: Tumor region pairs shared more overlap than did tumor-adjacent and tumor-blood pairs.

A primer matching the constant region was used to make TCR beta cDNA from approximately 0.45 ug of total RNA. Slightly modified ARM-PCR served as the procedure for the TCR beta libraries. These libraries came from three rounds of nested multiplex PCR. For 10 cycles apiece, the opening two PCR rounds ran with TRBV1-TRBV30 forward primers and a C-beta reverse primer. TCRdb reanalysed the multiplex PCR reads using MiXCR and keeps one entry per CDR3 protein. The sample has about 310,000 distinct CDR3 sequences, nearly 60% seen once. Germline DNA was also extracted, and blood RNA was taken from unsorted whole blood. As for this clonotype: Its antigen is as yet unknown.

The CDR3 runs 16 residues. Trimming took 5 bases from V and 15 from J; bases not matched to a gene: 19. The origin of this receptor is a woman in her twenties or thirties with primary liver carcinoma and hepatitis B virus infection. Sequenced sample: peripheral blood. The chain recombines TRBV12-3 or TRBV12-4 with TRBJ1-5, with 10 bases fitting TRBD1. This CDR3 is CASSLAGTGERRARHF. The CDR3, as DNA: TGTGCCAGCAGTCTCGCCGGGACAGGGGAGAGGAGGGCCCGGCATTTT.